This entry describes one TCR beta chain. These data originate in a study of blood T cells in healthy people across ages. Combining a sample-barcoded 5' primer with a J-beta primer mix, a second PCR ran for about 6 to 11 cycles. All samples yielded 3 million or more CDR3-containing paired-end reads. TCRdb analysed the 5' RACE reads with MiXCR anew, one entry per CDR3 protein. Here the sample spans fewer than 700,000 distinct CDR3 sequences, around 43% being singletons. Source material: blood. The clonotype originates from an elderly man in good health.

In DNA form, the CDR3 reads TGTGCCAGCAGCATGTCTAGGGGAGAGACCCAGTACTTC. As protein: CASSMSRGETQYF. The V gene is TRBV7-3, the J gene TRBJ2-5; tentative D call: TRBD1 (5 bases). CDR1 is SGHTA, CDR2 FQGTGA, per germline. The CDR3 extends over 13 amino acids. Trimming shortened V by 5 bases and J by 4 bases, and 11 bases separated the two germline ends.